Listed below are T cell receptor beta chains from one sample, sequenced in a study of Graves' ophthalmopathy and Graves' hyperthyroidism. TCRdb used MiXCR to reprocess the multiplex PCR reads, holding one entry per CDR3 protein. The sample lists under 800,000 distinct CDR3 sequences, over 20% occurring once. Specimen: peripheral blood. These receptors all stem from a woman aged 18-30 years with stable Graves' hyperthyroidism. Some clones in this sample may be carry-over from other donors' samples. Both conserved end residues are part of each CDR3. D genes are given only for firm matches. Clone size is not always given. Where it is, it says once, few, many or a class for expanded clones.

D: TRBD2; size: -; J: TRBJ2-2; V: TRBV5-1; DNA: TGCGCCAGCAGCCCTAAGGAGCGGGAGCTTACCGGGGAGCTGTTTTTT; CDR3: CASSPKERELTGELFF
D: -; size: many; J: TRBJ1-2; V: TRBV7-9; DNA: TGTGCCAGCAGTCTAGGTACGGCCAGAAACTATGGCTACACCTTC; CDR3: CASSLGTARNYGYTF
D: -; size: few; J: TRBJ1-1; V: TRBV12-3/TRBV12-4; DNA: TGTGCCAGCAGTTTCAAGGGCAGATTAAACACTGAAGCTTTCTTT; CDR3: CASSFKGRLNTEAFF
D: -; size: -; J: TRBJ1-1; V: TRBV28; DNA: TGTGCCAGCATACAAGGAGACACTGAAGCTTTCTTT; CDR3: CASIQGDTEAFF
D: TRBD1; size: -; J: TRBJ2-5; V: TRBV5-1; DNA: TGCGCCAGCAGCTTGGGGACAGGGCGACAGACCCAGTACTTC; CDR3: CASSLGTGRQTQYF
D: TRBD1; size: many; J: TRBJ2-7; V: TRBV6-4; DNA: TGTGCCAGCAGTCCCGGACAGGGTTATGACGAGCAGTACTTC; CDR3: CASSPGQGYDEQYF
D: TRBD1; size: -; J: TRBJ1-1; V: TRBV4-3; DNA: TGCGCCAGCAGCCACGGGACAGGGGTAGGTGAAGCTTTCTTT; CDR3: CASSHGTGVGEAFF
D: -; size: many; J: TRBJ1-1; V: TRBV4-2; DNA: TGTGCCAGCAGCCAAGATGGACCAATAGGGAACACTGAAGCTTTCTTT; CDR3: CASSQDGPIGNTEAFF
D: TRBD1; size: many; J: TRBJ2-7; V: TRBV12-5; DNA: TGTGCTAGTGCTGGATGGGACAGGGGGCTGTACGAGCAGTACTTC; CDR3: CASAGWDRGLYEQYF
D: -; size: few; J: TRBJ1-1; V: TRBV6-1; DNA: TGTGCCAGCAGTGAAATGAGGGGCACTGAAGCTTTCTTT; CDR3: CASSEMRGTEAFF
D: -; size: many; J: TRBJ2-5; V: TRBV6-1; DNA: TGTGCCAGCAGTGAAGGGAGGGGGGAAACCCAGTACTTC; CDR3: CASSEGRGETQYF
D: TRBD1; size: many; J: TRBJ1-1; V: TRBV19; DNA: TGTGCCAGTAGTATTATCGGGACAGTTCTGACAGACCCTGAAGCTTTCTTT; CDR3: CASSIIGTVLTDPEAFF
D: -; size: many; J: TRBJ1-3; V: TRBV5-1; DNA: TGCGCCAGCAGCGGGTCGGACCTCGCCTCTGGAAACACCATATATTTT; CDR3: CASSGSDLASGNTIYF
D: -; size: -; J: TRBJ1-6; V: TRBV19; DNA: TGTGCCAGTACGTTGGGTACGGGTGGGAATTCACCCCTCCACTTT; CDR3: CASTLGTGGNSPLHF
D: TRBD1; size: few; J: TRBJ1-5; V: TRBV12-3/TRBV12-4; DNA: TGTGCCAGCAGTGGGGGACAGCGCAATCAGCCCCAGCATTTT; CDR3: CASSGGQRNQPQHF
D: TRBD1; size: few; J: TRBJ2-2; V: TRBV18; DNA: TGTGCCAGCTCACCCCCGGGACAGGGGGTCGGGGAGCTGTTTTTT; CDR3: CASSPPGQGVGELFF
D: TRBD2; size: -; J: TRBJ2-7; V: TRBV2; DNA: TGTGCCAGCAGGGGGGGACTAGCGGGGTACTACGAGCAGTACTTC; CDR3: CASRGGLAGYYEQYF
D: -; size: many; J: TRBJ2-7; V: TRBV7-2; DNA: TGTGCCAGCAGCTTACAAGGGACACTCCCCCAGTACTTC; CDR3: CASSLQGTLPQYF
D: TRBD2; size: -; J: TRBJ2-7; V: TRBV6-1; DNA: TGTGCCAGCAGTGCGCGGGGGTGGTACGAGCAGTACTTC; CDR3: CASSARGWYEQYF
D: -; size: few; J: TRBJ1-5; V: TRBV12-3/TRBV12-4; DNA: TGTGCCAGCAGTTTAGGTGAGGAGATGGGCAATCAGCCCCAGCATTTT; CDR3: CASSLGEEMGNQPQHF
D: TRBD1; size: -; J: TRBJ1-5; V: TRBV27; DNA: TGTGCCAGCAGTCCCGACAGGGAGAGTCAGCCCCAGCATTTT; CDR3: CASSPDRESQPQHF
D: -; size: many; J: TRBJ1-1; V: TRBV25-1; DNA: TGTGCCAGCAGTGATGTGAACACTGAAGCTTTCTTT; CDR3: CASSDVNTEAFF
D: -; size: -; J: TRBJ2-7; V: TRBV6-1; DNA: TGTGCCAGCAGTGATCTGTCCTACGAGCAGTACTTC; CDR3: CASSDLSYEQYF
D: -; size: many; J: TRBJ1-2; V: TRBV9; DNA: TGTGCCAGCAGCGTAGCTATGGGGGGGGACTATGGCTACACCTTC; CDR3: CASSVAMGGDYGYTF
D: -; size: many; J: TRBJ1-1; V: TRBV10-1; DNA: TGCGCCAGCAGTAGGACGGGAACTGAAGCTTTCTTT; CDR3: CASSRTGTEAFF
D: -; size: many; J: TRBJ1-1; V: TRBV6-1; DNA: TGTGCCAGCAGTGAGAACGGAGCGTTCACTGAAGCTTTCTTT; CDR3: CASSENGAFTEAFF
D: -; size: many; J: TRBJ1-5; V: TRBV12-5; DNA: TGTGCTAGTGGGGCCTCGGCGCAGCCCCAGCATTTT; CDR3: CASGASAQPQHF
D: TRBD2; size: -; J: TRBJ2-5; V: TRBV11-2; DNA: TGTGCCAGCAGTTGGACTAGCTCAAAAGATGGGGCCCAGTACTTC; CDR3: CASSWTSSKDGAQYF
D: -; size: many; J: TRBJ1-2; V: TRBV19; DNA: TGTGCCAGTAGTATAGCTACGGGGGCACGGTATGGCTACACCTTC; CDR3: CASSIATGARYGYTF
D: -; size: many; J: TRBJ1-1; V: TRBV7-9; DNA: TGTGCCAGCAGCTTAGACTGGACAGAGCCAGCTTTCTTT; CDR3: CASSLDWTEPAFF
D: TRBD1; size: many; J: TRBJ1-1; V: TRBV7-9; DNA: TGTGCCAGCAGCGGAGATGGACAGGGGAACACTGAAGCTTTCTTT; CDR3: CASSGDGQGNTEAFF
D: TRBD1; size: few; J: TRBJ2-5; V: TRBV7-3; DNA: TGTGCCAGCAGCCCGGACAGGGGTGCAGAGACCCAGTACTTC; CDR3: CASSPDRGAETQYF
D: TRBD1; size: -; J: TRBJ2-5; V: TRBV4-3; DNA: TGCGCCAGCAGCCGTAACAACAGGGGCCTCCAAGAGACCCAGTACTTC; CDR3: CASSRNNRGLQETQYF
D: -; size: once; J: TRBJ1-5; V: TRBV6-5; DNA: TGTGCCAGCAGTTACTCCCCTTGGGACAATCAGCCCCAGCATTTT; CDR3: CASSYSPWDNQPQHF
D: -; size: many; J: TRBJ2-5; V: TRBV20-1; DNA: TGCAGTGCTAGGGGCCCCGGGACGGAGGGGACCCAGTACTTC; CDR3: CSARGPGTEGTQYF
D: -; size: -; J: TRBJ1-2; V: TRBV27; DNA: TGTGCCAGCAGTTCCGACAGACGTATAAACTATGGCTACACCTTC; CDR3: CASSSDRRINYGYTF
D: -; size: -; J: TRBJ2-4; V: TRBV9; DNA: TGTGCCAGCAGCGTAGGTTCATCAGGGGACATTCAGTACTTC; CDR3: CASSVGSSGDIQYF
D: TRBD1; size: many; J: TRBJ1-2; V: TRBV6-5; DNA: TGTGCCAGCAGTTCCGAAGGGGCGACAGGGTTAAATGGCTACACCTTC; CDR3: CASSSEGATGLNGYTF
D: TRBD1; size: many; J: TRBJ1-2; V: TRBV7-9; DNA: TGTGCCAGCAGCCTACAGGGGGCAAAAGGCTACACCTTC; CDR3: CASSLQGAKGYTF
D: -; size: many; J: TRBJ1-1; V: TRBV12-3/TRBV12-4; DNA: TGTGCCAGCGGGGCGACAGCGTTGAACACTGAAGCTTTCTTT; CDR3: CASGATALNTEAFF
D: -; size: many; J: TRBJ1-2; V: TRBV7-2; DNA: TGTGCCAGCAGCCCAGTAGGGGGAGCTAACTATGGCTACACCTTC; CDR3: CASSPVGGANYGYTF
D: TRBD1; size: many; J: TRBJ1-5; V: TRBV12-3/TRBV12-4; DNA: TGTGCCAGCAGTCCTCCGGGACAGGGTAAATCGGATCAGCCCCAGCATTTT; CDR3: CASSPPGQGKSDQPQHF
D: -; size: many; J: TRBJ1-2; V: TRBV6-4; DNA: TGTGCCAGCTTTGCGGAATATGGCTACACCTTC; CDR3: CASFAEYGYTF
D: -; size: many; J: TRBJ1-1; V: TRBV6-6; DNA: TGTGCCAGCACCACGGGGAAAATGAACACTGAAGCTTTCTTT; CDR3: CASTTGKMNTEAFF
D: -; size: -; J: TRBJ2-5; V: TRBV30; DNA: TGTGCCTGGAGTGGAACAGCGTCGGGGACCCAGTACTTC; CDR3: CAWSGTASGTQYF
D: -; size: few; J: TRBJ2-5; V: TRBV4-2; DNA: TGTGCCAGCAGCCAAGCGGGGTACCAAGAGACCCAGTACTTC; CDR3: CASSQAGYQETQYF
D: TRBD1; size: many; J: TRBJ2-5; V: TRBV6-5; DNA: TGTGCCAGCAGTTACCCCGGACAGGCGACCCCAAGGGAGACCCAGTACTTC; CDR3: CASSYPGQATPRETQYF
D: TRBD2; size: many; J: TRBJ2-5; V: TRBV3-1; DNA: TGTGCCAGCAGCGGCCCGAATGATAGGGCTAGCGGCCAAGAGACCCAGTACTTC; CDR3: CASSGPNDRASGQETQYF
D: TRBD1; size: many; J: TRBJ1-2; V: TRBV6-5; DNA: TGTGCCAGCAGTTACCTCGGGACAGGGTCGCGCTATGGCTACACCTTC; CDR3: CASSYLGTGSRYGYTF
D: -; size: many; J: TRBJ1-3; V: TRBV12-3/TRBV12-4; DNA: TGTGCCAGCAGTTTAGCGGTGGGGTGGAACACCATATATTTT; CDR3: CASSLAVGWNTIYF
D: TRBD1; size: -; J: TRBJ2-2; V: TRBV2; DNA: TGTGCCAGCAGTGGACCAGGGGGCGGGGAGCTGTTTTTT; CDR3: CASSGPGGGELFF
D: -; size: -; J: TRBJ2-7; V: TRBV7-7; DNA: TGTGCTAGCAGCTTTGACTACTCAGACGAGCAGTACTTC; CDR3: CASSFDYSDEQYF
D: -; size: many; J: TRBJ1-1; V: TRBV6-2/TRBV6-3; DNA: TGTGCCAGCAGCCCTCCTAACACTGAAGCTTTCTTT; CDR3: CASSPPNTEAFF
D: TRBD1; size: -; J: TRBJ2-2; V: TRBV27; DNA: TGTGCCAGCAGTGCGGACAGGGCTTACACCGGGGAGCTGTTTTTT; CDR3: CASSADRAYTGELFF
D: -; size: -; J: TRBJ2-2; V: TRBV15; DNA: TGTGCCACCAGCAGAAATCGGACAGGCGGGGCGGGCGGGGAGCTGTTTTTT; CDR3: CATSRNRTGGAGGELFF
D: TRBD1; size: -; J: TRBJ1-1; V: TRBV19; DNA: TGTGCCAGTAGCCCGACAGGGTCTGGCACTGAAGCTTTCTTT; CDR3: CASSPTGSGTEAFF
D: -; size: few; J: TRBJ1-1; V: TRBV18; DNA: TGTGCCAGCTCACCACCCACGCGGTCACGGGGAGCTTTCTTT; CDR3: CASSPPTRSRGAFF